These 21 T cell receptor beta chains were all obtained from the same sample, sequenced in a study of CD8 T cells in Susac syndrome. Reverse transcription used roughly 0.45 to 1 ug RNA and random hexamers. MiXCR, applied by TCRdb to the immunoSEQ multiplex PCR reads, yields one record per CDR3 protein. The table lists around 110,000 distinct CDR3 sequences, 96% of them singletons. The specimen sequenced was CD4+ T cells from PBMCs. These receptors all come from a human donor with Susac syndrome.

The chain joins TRBV28 to TRBJ1-5, with unresolved D. Germline values: CDR1 MDHEN, CDR2 SYDVKM. There are 13 residues in the CDR3. Trimming shortened V by 6 bases and J by 6 bases, and 12 bases separated the two germline ends. In DNA form, the CDR3 reads TGTGCCAGCAGAAGGGCAGATGCTCAGCCCCAGCATTTT. It codes for CASRRADAQPQHF. The complete variable domain, with remaining parts taken from reference TRBV28 and TRBJ1-5, reads DVKVTQSSRYLVKRTGEKVFLECVQDMDHENMFWYRQDPGLGLRLIYFSYDVKMKEKGDIPEGYSVSREKKERFSLILESASTNQTSMYLCASRRADAQPQHFGDGTRLSIL.

The rearrangement uses TRBV9 and TRBJ2-7, with 8 bases identical to TRBD2. The ends lost 0 bases at V and 3 bases at J; junction bases unmatched: 8. Germline V gives CDR1 SGDLS, CDR2 YYNGEE. CDR3 size: 16 residues. CDR3 DNA sequence: TGTGCCAGCAGCGTAGACGCGGGACTAGTAATCTACGAGCAGTACTTC. Its protein is CASSVDAGLVIYEQYF. The full variable domain, in which reference TRBV9 and TRBJ2-7 provide the parts outside the CDR3, is DSGVTQTPKHLITATGQRVTLRCSPRSGDLSVYWYQQSLDQGLQFLIQYYNGEERAKGNILERFSAQQFPDLHSELNLSSLELGDSALYFCASSVDAGLVIYEQYFGPGTRLTVT.

The chain has TRBV9 and TRBJ2-1; D may correspond to TRBD1 or TRBD2 (5 bases each). CDR1 and CDR2 (germline): SGDLS, YYNGEE. This CDR3 has 16 residues. The V end was cut by 1 base, the J end by 1 base, with 12 bases between. In DNA form, the CDR3 reads TGTGCCAGCAGCGTACCCCCGGGACCTTCCTACAATGAGCAGTTCTTC. Protein sequence: CASSVPPGPSYNEQFF.

The rearrangement joins TRBV5-1 to TRBJ2-5, with D tentatively TRBD1 or TRBD2 (5 bases each). Germline V gene sequence: CDR1 SGHRS, CDR2 YFSETQ. The ends were cut back, 4 bases at V and 5 bases at J, with 18 bases in the middle. This CDR3 is built from 15 residues. The CDR3 nucleotides read TGCGCCAGCAGCGATAACTCACAGTGGGGGGAGACCCAGTACTTC. Residues: CASSDNSQWGETQYF.

This chain joins TRBV19 and TRBJ2-4, with 9 bases fitting TRBD1. This CDR3 contains 14 residues. Per germline, CDR1 LNHDA and CDR2 SQIVND (reference sequence). The V segment lost 6 bases and the J segment 7 bases; nucleotides outside the gene matches: 7. The CDR3 nucleotides read TGTGCCAGTAGCCCGGGACAGGGTAGGAACATTCAGTACTTC. Protein sequence: CASSPGQGRNIQYF.

This sequence joins TRBV30 and TRBJ1-1; D perhaps matches TRBD1 (6 bases). Germline V CDR1 and CDR2: GTSNPN, SVGIG (reference sequence). The V end was cut by 7 bases, the J end by 0 bases, with 12 bases between. The CDR3 totals 13 residues. The CDR3 is CASGAALNTEAFF. For the CDR3, the DNA is TGTGCCTCGGGGGCAGCCTTGAACACTGAAGCTTTCTTT.

This clonotype was counted only a few times. V gene TRBV20-1 combines with J gene TRBJ2-7; TRBD2 is a possible D gene (6 bases). Germline CDR1 reads DFQATT; CDR2 reads SNEGSKA (reference sequence). This CDR3 region has 15 residues. V lost 1 base to trimming and J lost 2 bases, with 15 bases between them. The CDR3 here is CSARVVTGEPYEQYF. The CDR3 coding sequence is TGCAGTGCTAGAGTAGTCACGGGAGAGCCCTACGAGCAGTACTTC.

The chain couples TRBV30 to TRBJ1-1; maybe TRBD1 (6 bases). Germline CDR1 GTSNPN, CDR2 SVGIG (reference sequence). The length of the CDR3 is 14 residues. The V end lost 0 bases, the J end lost 8 bases, and 16 bases lay between the germline ends. The DNA of the CDR3 is TGTGCCTGGAGTGTGCGGGTCTCAGGGGTGGAAGCTTTCTTT. This gives the protein CAWSVRVSGVEAFF.

The chain carries TRBV10-3 and TRBJ2-2; D remains ambiguous. CDR1 and CDR2 from the germline V gene are ENHRY and SYGVKD. Trimming left V 4 bases short and J 1 base short, with 7 bases between. The CDR3 has 14 residues. CDR3 nucleotides: TGTGCCATCAGTGGTGGACGGAACACCGGGGAGCTGTTTTTT. This sequence encodes CAISGGRNTGELFF.

V usage is TRBV20-1 and J usage is TRBJ2-7; D is perhaps TRBD2 (5 bases). CDR3 length: 14 amino acids. V lost 5 bases and J lost 0, with 14 bases in between. From germline, CDR1 is DFQATT and CDR2 SNEGSKA (reference sequence). The CDR3 region is CSAAGEAASYEQYF. CDR3 in DNA: TGCAGTGCTGCCGGGGAAGCGGCCTCCTACGAGCAGTACTTC.

J is TRBJ2-6 and V is TRBV7-3; D is uncertain. With 5 bases removed from V and 2 bases from J, the gap between germline ends came to 4 bases. Germline values: CDR1 SGHTA, CDR2 FQGTGA. The CDR3 is made up of 13 amino acids. For the CDR3, the DNA is TGTGCCAGCAGCCCCGCTGGGGCCAACGTCCTGACTTTC. This encodes CASSPAGANVLTF.

This rearrangement joins TRBV6-5 to TRBJ2-7; TRBD2 matches at 10 bases. Germline CDR1 MNHEY, CDR2 SVGAGI. V lost 7 bases, J lost 5 bases, and 11 bases stayed unmatched. There are 15 residues in the CDR3. The CDR3 reads CASTRASGSGNEQYF. The CDR3 coding sequence is TGTGCCAGCACCCGGGCTAGCGGGAGTGGGAACGAGCAGTACTTC.

The V and J genes are TRBV4-2 and TRBJ2-7; D may be TRBD1 (5 bases). The V gene's germline CDR1 is LGHNA and CDR2 YNFKEQ. The CDR3 totals 16 residues. V lost 4 bases and J lost 6, with 22 bases in between. The DNA of the CDR3 is TGTGCCAGCAGCCCCATAGGGGTATCCCCGTGGGGCGAGCAGTACTTC. Residues: CASSPIGVSPWGEQYF.

The rearrangement links TRBV30 to TRBJ1-2; D may be TRBD1 (6 bases). CDR3 size: 12 residues. Trimming took 4 bases from V and 4 from J, leaving 10 bases between them. Germline CDR1 is GTSNPN and CDR2 is SVGIG (reference sequence). As DNA, the CDR3 is TGTGCCTGGAATCAGGGGACCTATGGCTACACCTTC. Protein sequence: CAWNQGTYGYTF.

CDR3 in DNA: TGTGCCAGCATTGCGCCGGGACGGCAGAACACCGGGGAGCTGTTTTTT. This gives the protein CASIAPGRQNTGELFF. The chain recombines TRBV2 with TRBJ2-2, with D perhaps given as TRBD1 or TRBD2 (5 bases each). V was clipped by 7 bases and J by 1 base, with 16 bases between them. The CDR3 has 16 amino acids. Germline V gives CDR1 SNHLY, CDR2 FYNNEI. Full variable domain (remainder filled in from reference TRBV2 and TRBJ2-2): EPEVTQTPSHQVTQMGQEVILRCVPISNHLYFYWYRQILGQKVEFLVSFYNNEISEKSEIFDDQFSVERPDGSNFTLKIRSTKLEDSAMYFCASIAPGRQNTGELFFGEGSRLTVL.

This clonotype came up once. V gene TRBV20-1 combines with J gene TRBJ1-2; a weak D match, TRBD1 (5 bases). V lost 3 bases and J lost 7, with 18 bases in between. CDR3 size: 14 residues. Per germline, CDR1 DFQATT and CDR2 SNEGSKA (reference sequence). The CDR3 spells CSARGRASQGGYTF. In DNA form, the CDR3 reads TGCAGTGCTAGGGGACGGGCGAGTCAGGGTGGCTACACCTTC.

The rearrangement links TRBV7-2 to TRBJ2-6; D might be TRBD2 (5 bases). The germline gives CDR1 SGHTA, CDR2 FQGNSA. The CDR3 covers 15 residues. V lost 5 bases to trimming and J lost 3 bases, with 11 bases between them. This chain's CDR3 is CASSHGMFGANVLTF. Written as DNA, the CDR3 is TGTGCCAGCAGCCACGGGATGTTTGGGGCCAACGTCCTGACTTTC.

The V gene is TRBV20-1, the J gene TRBJ2-3, with D unclear. V was trimmed by 1 base and J by 4 bases, leaving 9 bases between them. CDR3 length equals 13 residues. The V gene's germline CDR1 is DFQATT and CDR2 SNEGSKA (reference sequence). The CDR3 region has the DNA TGCAGTGCTAGAGGGCAGGCACCAGATACGCAGTATTTT. Its protein is CSARGQAPDTQYF.

This chain links TRBV7-9 with TRBJ1-1; no definite D call. Germline V CDR1 and CDR2: SEHNR, FQNEAQ (reference sequence). This CDR3 has 13 amino acids. V lost 1 base, J lost 2 bases, and 5 bases lay in between. For the CDR3, the DNA is TGTGCCAGCAGCTTAGAGACCAACACTGAAGCTTTCTTT. Its protein is CASSLETNTEAFF. The complete variable domain, with remaining parts taken from reference TRBV7-9 and TRBJ1-1, reads DTGVSQNPRHKITKRGQNVTFRCDPISEHNRLYWYRQTLGQGPEFLTYFQNEAQLEKSRLLSDRFSAERPKGSFSTLEIQRTEQGDSAMYLCASSLETNTEAFFGQGTRLTVV.

The J gene is TRBJ2-1, the V gene TRBV12-3 or TRBV12-4; 11 bases agree with TRBD2. CDR3 length: 16 amino acids. Trimming took 6 bases from V and 6 from J; bases not matched to a gene: 10. The CDR3 loop is CASRFHGTSGPNEQFF. The CDR3, as DNA: TGTGCCAGCAGATTTCACGGGACTAGCGGACCCAATGAGCAGTTCTTC.

This chain links TRBV7-3 with TRBJ2-7; D gene ambiguous. Per the germline V gene, CDR1 is SGHTA and CDR2 is FQGTGA. V gave up 6 bases and J gave up 6 bases, with 12 bases separating them. The CDR3 is 12 amino acids. CDR3 DNA: TGTGCCAGCAGTTTAGGGCCTGGCGAGCAGTACTTC. Its translation is CASSLGPGEQYF. Full variable domain (outside the CDR3, taken from reference TRBV7-3 and TRBJ2-7): GAGVSQTPSNKVTEKGKYVELRCDPISGHTALYWYRQSLGQGPEFLIYFQGTGAADDSGLPNDRFFAVRPEGSVSTLKIQRTERGDSAVYLCASSLGPGEQYFGPGTRLTVT.